The rows below give T cell receptor beta chains drawn from one sample of a study of cytomegalovirus exposure and HLA in healthy donors. Libraries were prepared by immunoSEQ multiplex PCR; TCRdb keeps only in-frame clonotypes and omits some of them. This sample has about 150,000 clones, with under 70% found just once. Sample: PBMCs. These receptors came from a woman aged 25 to 39 in good health and CMV-seropositive. The CDR3 runs from the conserved cysteine through the conserved F or W. Fields, in order: clone size, V gene, D gene, J gene, CDR3 protein, CDR3 DNA. A D gene is named only where the DNA matches it firmly. Clone size is not always given. Where it is, it says once, few, many or a class for expanded clones.

clone_size: few
v_call: TRBV5-4
d_call: .
j_call: TRBJ1-1
cdr3_aa: CASSFSGFGRDTEAFF
cdr3_nt: TGTGCCAGCAGCTTCTCCGGGTTTGGCCGGGACACTGAAGCTTTCTTT

clone_size: .
v_call: TRBV4-1
d_call: .
j_call: TRBJ2-3
cdr3_aa: CASSQPVGHTSTDTQYF
cdr3_nt: TGCGCCAGCAGCCAGCCCGTGGGACACACGAGCACAGATACGCAGTATTTT

clone_size: .
v_call: TRBV5-6
d_call: .
j_call: TRBJ2-5
cdr3_aa: CASSFLGTKETQYF
cdr3_nt: TGTGCCAGCAGCTTTCTTGGTACTAAAGAGACCCAGTACTTC

clone_size: .
v_call: TRBV7-2
d_call: TRBD2
j_call: TRBJ2-7
cdr3_aa: CASSYRPRLATIPGEQYF
cdr3_nt: TGTGCCAGCAGCTATAGGCCCCGACTAGCCACCATTCCAGGTGAGCAGTACTTC

clone_size: .
v_call: TRBV2
d_call: TRBD1
j_call: TRBJ1-5
cdr3_aa: CASSETGRGKQPQHF
cdr3_nt: TGTGCCAGCAGTGAAACCGGCAGGGGGAAACAGCCCCAGCATTTT

clone_size: .
v_call: TRBV19
d_call: TRBD1
j_call: TRBJ1-5
cdr3_aa: CASKTGAGNQPQHF
cdr3_nt: TGTGCCAGTAAAACAGGGGCGGGCAATCAGCCCCAGCATTTT

clone_size: .
v_call: TRBV7-2
d_call: .
j_call: TRBJ1-1
cdr3_aa: CASSLLMNTEAFF
cdr3_nt: TGTGCCAGCAGCCTCCTTATGAACACTGAAGCTTTCTTT

clone_size: once
v_call: TRBV7-2
d_call: TRBD2
j_call: TRBJ2-2
cdr3_aa: CASSPSGITGELFF
cdr3_nt: TGTGCCAGCAGCCCGAGCGGGATCACCGGGGAGCTGTTTTTT

clone_size: once
v_call: TRBV9
d_call: .
j_call: TRBJ1-2
cdr3_aa: CASRGRTKNYGYTF
cdr3_nt: TGTGCCAGCAGGGGAAGGACAAAAAACTATGGCTACACCTTC

clone_size: once
v_call: TRBV5-6
d_call: TRBD2
j_call: TRBJ2-3
cdr3_aa: CASSLPSGRADTQYF
cdr3_nt: TGTGCCAGCAGCTTGCCTAGCGGGAGAGCAGATACGCAGTATTTT

clone_size: .
v_call: TRBV15
d_call: TRBD1
j_call: TRBJ2-3
cdr3_aa: CATSRGDSATDTQYF
cdr3_nt: TGTGCCACCAGCAGGGGGGACAGCGCCACAGATACGCAGTATTTT

clone_size: .
v_call: TRBV7-8
d_call: TRBD1
j_call: TRBJ1-2
cdr3_aa: CASSGRGTARGYGYTF
cdr3_nt: TGTGCCAGCAGCGGTAGGGGGACAGCGAGGGGCTATGGCTACACCTTC

clone_size: .
v_call: TRBV2
d_call: .
j_call: TRBJ1-2
cdr3_aa: CASSEKGPLYGYTF
cdr3_nt: TGTGCCAGCAGTGAAAAGGGGCCTCTCTATGGCTACACCTTC

clone_size: .
v_call: TRBV9
d_call: TRBD1
j_call: TRBJ1-2
cdr3_aa: CASSPRGQVDGYTF
cdr3_nt: TGTGCCAGCAGCCCTAGGGGACAGGTGGATGGCTACACCTTC

clone_size: .
v_call: TRBV5-4
d_call: .
j_call: TRBJ1-1
cdr3_aa: CASSFNVVTEAFF
cdr3_nt: TGTGCCAGCAGCTTTAATGTCGTTACTGAAGCTTTCTTT

clone_size: .
v_call: TRBV19
d_call: .
j_call: TRBJ1-1
cdr3_aa: CASSIIPGANTEAFF
cdr3_nt: TGTGCCAGTAGTATAATTCCAGGGGCTAACACTGAAGCTTTCTTT

clone_size: .
v_call: TRBV5-4
d_call: TRBD2
j_call: TRBJ2-5
cdr3_aa: CASSLGPGTSGSGETQYF
cdr3_nt: TGTGCCAGCAGCTTGGGTCCCGGGACTAGCGGGAGTGGGGAGACCCAGTACTTC

clone_size: .
v_call: TRBV11-2
d_call: .
j_call: TRBJ1-1
cdr3_aa: CASSWPGRNTEAFF
cdr3_nt: TGTGCCAGCAGCTGGCCGGGGAGGAACACTGAAGCTTTCTTT

clone_size: .
v_call: TRBV19
d_call: TRBD1
j_call: TRBJ1-1
cdr3_aa: CASSIGGGGTEAFF
cdr3_nt: TGTGCCAGTAGTATTGGAGGGGGCGGGACTGAAGCTTTCTTT

clone_size: .
v_call: TRBV25-1
d_call: .
j_call: TRBJ2-1
cdr3_aa: CASSEQGFNEQFF
cdr3_nt: TGTGCCAGCAGTGAACAGGGTTTCAATGAGCAGTTCTTC

clone_size: .
v_call: TRBV25-1
d_call: .
j_call: TRBJ2-7
cdr3_aa: CASSDPATVRYEQYF
cdr3_nt: TGTGCCAGCAGTGACCCCGCGACAGTTCGCTACGAGCAGTACTTC

clone_size: .
v_call: TRBV10-2
d_call: .
j_call: TRBJ1-1
cdr3_aa: CASSGAGRAEAFF
cdr3_nt: TGCGCCAGCAGTGGGGCAGGGAGGGCTGAAGCTTTCTTT

clone_size: few
v_call: TRBV5-1
d_call: TRBD1
j_call: TRBJ1-2
cdr3_aa: CASSLDRVGGYTF
cdr3_nt: TGCGCCAGCAGCTTAGACAGGGTTGGTGGCTACACCTTC

clone_size: once
v_call: TRBV6-4
d_call: TRBD1
j_call: TRBJ2-1
cdr3_aa: CASSAGTGSYNEQFF
cdr3_nt: TGTGCCAGCAGCGCCGGGACAGGGTCCTACAATGAGCAGTTCTTC

clone_size: few
v_call: TRBV9
d_call: TRBD2
j_call: TRBJ2-3
cdr3_aa: CASSQSAGGDTDTQYF
cdr3_nt: TGTGCCAGCAGCCAGTCTGCGGGGGGGGACACAGATACGCAGTATTTT

clone_size: once
v_call: TRBV7-6
d_call: .
j_call: TRBJ1-2
cdr3_aa: CATAPLRGAGKKAYGYTF
cdr3_nt: TGTGCCACCGCTCCTTTGCGCGGGGCAGGTAAAAAAGCCTATGGCTACACCTTC

clone_size: .
v_call: TRBV4-1
d_call: TRBD2
j_call: TRBJ2-2
cdr3_aa: CASSQDLFGLANTGELFF
cdr3_nt: TGCGCCAGCAGCCAAGATTTATTCGGACTAGCAAACACCGGGGAGCTGTTTTTT

clone_size: .
v_call: TRBV5-1
d_call: .
j_call: TRBJ2-1
cdr3_aa: CASSFSSSYNEQFF
cdr3_nt: TGCGCCAGCAGCTTTTCGAGTTCTTACAATGAGCAGTTCTTC

clone_size: .
v_call: TRBV29-1
d_call: .
j_call: TRBJ2-5
cdr3_aa: CSVEYPGETQYF
cdr3_nt: TGCAGCGTTGAATATCCGGGTGAGACCCAGTACTTC

clone_size: few
v_call: TRBV29-1
d_call: TRBD2
j_call: TRBJ2-1
cdr3_aa: CSVRGGLAESSYNEQFF
cdr3_nt: TGCAGCGTTAGAGGGGGACTAGCGGAAAGCTCCTACAATGAGCAGTTCTTC

clone_size: .
v_call: TRBV9
d_call: .
j_call: TRBJ1-2
cdr3_aa: CATRSNIGDGYTF
cdr3_nt: TGTGCCACCCGTTCCAACATCGGGGATGGCTACACCTTC

clone_size: .
v_call: TRBV28
d_call: TRBD1
j_call: TRBJ1-1
cdr3_aa: CASSTPPGGTEAFF
cdr3_nt: TGTGCCAGCAGTACTCCCCCAGGGGGCACTGAAGCTTTCTTT

clone_size: .
v_call: TRBV5-1
d_call: TRBD1
j_call: TRBJ2-7
cdr3_aa: CASSSRDRGPYEQYF
cdr3_nt: TGCGCCAGCAGCTCCCGGGACAGGGGCCCCTACGAGCAGTACTTC

clone_size: .
v_call: TRBV27
d_call: .
j_call: TRBJ2-5
cdr3_aa: CASSLSKGEGEETQYF
cdr3_nt: TGTGCCAGCAGTTTATCGAAAGGCGAAGGGGAAGAGACCCAGTACTTC

clone_size: few
v_call: TRBV7-9
d_call: TRBD1
j_call: TRBJ1-1
cdr3_aa: CASSSPGQKMNTEAFF
cdr3_nt: TGTGCCAGCAGCTCCCCGGGACAGAAGATGAACACTGAAGCTTTCTTT

clone_size: .
v_call: TRBV7-6
d_call: TRBD1
j_call: TRBJ1-1
cdr3_aa: CASSCSPADRGSVNTEAFF
cdr3_nt: TGTGCCAGCAGCTGCTCCCCCGCAGACAGGGGATCCGTGAACACTGAAGCTTTCTTT

clone_size: .
v_call: TRBV7-8
d_call: .
j_call: TRBJ2-1
cdr3_aa: CASSVRLVDEQFF
cdr3_nt: TGTGCCAGCAGCGTGAGGCTAGTGGATGAGCAGTTCTTC

clone_size: .
v_call: TRBV7-6
d_call: .
j_call: TRBJ2-6
cdr3_aa: CASSLGPRAGANVLTF
cdr3_nt: TGTGCCAGCAGCTTAGGGCCGAGGGCTGGGGCCAACGTCCTGACTTTC

clone_size: .
v_call: TRBV20-1
d_call: .
j_call: TRBJ2-7
cdr3_aa: CSALLPNEQYF
cdr3_nt: TGCAGTGCCCTCCTACCCAACGAGCAGTACTTC

clone_size: .
v_call: TRBV28
d_call: .
j_call: TRBJ1-2
cdr3_aa: CASSLRGDGYTF
cdr3_nt: TGTGCCAGCAGTTTACGGGGGGATGGCTACACCTTC

clone_size: .
v_call: TRBV7-8
d_call: .
j_call: TRBJ2-3
cdr3_aa: CASSPGHLRTDTQYF
cdr3_nt: TGTGCCAGCAGCCCGGGACACCTCCGCACAGATACGCAGTATTTT

clone_size: .
v_call: TRBV4-2
d_call: TRBD1
j_call: TRBJ1-2
cdr3_aa: CASSQERGSGQDYGYTF
cdr3_nt: TGTGCCAGCAGCCAAGAGAGGGGAAGTGGACAGGACTATGGCTACACCTTC

clone_size: once
v_call: TRBV5-8
d_call: .
j_call: TRBJ2-5
cdr3_aa: CASSLVGGGAKVTQYF
cdr3_nt: TGTGCCAGCAGCTTGGTCGGTGGGGGGGCCAAAGTGACCCAGTACTTC

clone_size: .
v_call: TRBV5-4
d_call: .
j_call: TRBJ2-2
cdr3_aa: CASSLDGRNTGELFF
cdr3_nt: TGTGCCAGCAGCTTGGACGGGAGAAACACCGGGGAGCTGTTTTTT

clone_size: .
v_call: TRBV27
d_call: .
j_call: TRBJ1-6
cdr3_aa: CASSLGGRSPLHF
cdr3_nt: TGTGCCAGCAGTCTGGGGGGAAGGTCACCCCTCCACTTT

clone_size: .
v_call: TRBV7-9
d_call: .
j_call: TRBJ1-6
cdr3_aa: CATGQGIGNSPLHF
cdr3_nt: TGTGCCACGGGGCAGGGGATCGGTAATTCACCCCTCCACTTT

clone_size: .
v_call: TRBV10-1
d_call: .
j_call: TRBJ2-7
cdr3_aa: CASSESGYEQYF
cdr3_nt: TGCGCCAGCAGTGAATCCGGCTACGAGCAGTACTTC

clone_size: .
v_call: TRBV10-3
d_call: .
j_call: TRBJ2-5
cdr3_aa: CAIRSFGQETQYF
cdr3_nt: TGTGCCATCAGATCCTTCGGGCAAGAGACCCAGTACTTC

clone_size: once
v_call: TRBV27
d_call: .
j_call: TRBJ1-2
cdr3_aa: CASSLSGKTNYGYTF
cdr3_nt: TGTGCCAGCAGTTTAAGCGGGAAGACTAACTATGGCTACACCTTC

clone_size: .
v_call: TRBV5-4
d_call: .
j_call: TRBJ2-3
cdr3_aa: CASSSYYLTDTQYF
cdr3_nt: TGTGCCAGCAGCTCTTACTACCTCACAGATACGCAGTATTTT

clone_size: .
v_call: TRBV27
d_call: .
j_call: TRBJ1-1
cdr3_aa: CASSLIYNTEAFF
cdr3_nt: TGTGCCAGCAGTTTAATTTATAACACTGAAGCTTTCTTT

clone_size: .
v_call: TRBV6-1
d_call: .
j_call: TRBJ2-7
cdr3_aa: CASSERDYEQYF
cdr3_nt: TGTGCCAGCAGTGAACGAGACTACGAGCAGTACTTC

clone_size: few
v_call: TRBV7-2
d_call: TRBD1
j_call: TRBJ1-2
cdr3_aa: CASSEQGGRDGYTF
cdr3_nt: TGTGCCAGCAGCGAGCAGGGGGGAAGGGATGGCTACACCTTC

clone_size: few
v_call: TRBV4-1
d_call: .
j_call: TRBJ2-7
cdr3_aa: CASSQARSYEQYF
cdr3_nt: TGCGCCAGCAGCCAAGCGCGATCCTACGAGCAGTACTTC

clone_size: once
v_call: TRBV7-3
d_call: TRBD2
j_call: TRBJ2-5
cdr3_aa: CASSLGGGRRQETQYF
cdr3_nt: TGTGCCAGCAGCTTAGGCGGGGGGCGCCGCCAAGAGACCCAGTACTTC

clone_size: few
v_call: TRBV7-9
d_call: .
j_call: TRBJ1-2
cdr3_aa: CASTQDYGYTF
cdr3_nt: TGTGCCAGCACCCAGGACTATGGCTACACCTTC

clone_size: .
v_call: TRBV19
d_call: .
j_call: TRBJ1-2
cdr3_aa: CASSYVPGQTYGYTF
cdr3_nt: TGTGCCAGTAGTTACGTCCCGGGACAAACCTATGGCTACACCTTC

clone_size: .
v_call: TRBV9
d_call: TRBD2
j_call: TRBJ2-1
cdr3_aa: CASSATSGGYNEQFF
cdr3_nt: TGTGCCAGCAGCGCCACTAGCGGGGGGTACAATGAGCAGTTCTTC